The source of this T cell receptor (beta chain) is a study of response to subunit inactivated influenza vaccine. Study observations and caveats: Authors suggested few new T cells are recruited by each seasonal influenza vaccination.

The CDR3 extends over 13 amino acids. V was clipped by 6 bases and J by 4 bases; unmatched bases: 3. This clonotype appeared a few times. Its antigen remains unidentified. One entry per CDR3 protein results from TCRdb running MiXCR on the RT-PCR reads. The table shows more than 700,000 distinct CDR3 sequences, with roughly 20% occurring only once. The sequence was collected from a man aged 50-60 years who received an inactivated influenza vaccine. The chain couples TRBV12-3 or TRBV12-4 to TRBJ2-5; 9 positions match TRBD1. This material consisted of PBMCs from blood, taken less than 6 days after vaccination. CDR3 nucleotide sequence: TGTGCCAGCAGGAACAGGGGGCGAGAGACCCAGTACTTC. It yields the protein CASRNRGRETQYF.